This TCR beta chain appears in the sequencing data of a study of T cells in Graves' hyperthyroidism and ophthalmopathy (dated by TCRdb to the late 2010s). As for the study more broadly: Peripheral blood was collected at initial diagnosis, before any treatment. An independent validation cohort of fewer than 20 hyperthyroidism patients and about 15 patients who later progressed to ophthalmopathy tested prospective prediction of ophthalmopathy. The paper reports TCR Vbeta CDR3 sequencing of roughly 140 peripheral blood samples: around 45 ophthalmopathy, about 75 hyperthyroidism and 17 progressor patients. Following sampling, methimazole starting at 30 mg daily was given to hyperthyroidism patients, and high-dose intravenous methylprednisolone was given to ophthalmopathy patients. Thyroid tissue and blood T-cell repertoires from six Graves' hyperthyroidism patients were also compared in the study. TCR V-J signatures able to tell the groups apart were searched for in a discovery cohort of 90 to 100 patients, of whom fewer than 45 had Graves' ophthalmopathy and roughly 59 had stable Graves' hyperthyroidism. The 85 to 100 discovery patients were randomly split 7:3 into training and test sets. Summary of the overall study and its limitations: Most expanded thyroid clonotypes (frequency above 0.001) were also found in blood, which suggests that blood repertoires may mirror thyroid immune responses. In cross-validation, a model built on a 13 V-J signature told ophthalmopathy apart from stable hyperthyroidism with approximately 90% sensitivity and approximately 81% specificity, and in testing the same model reached 80%/75%. Sample size was not statistically predetermined, and blinding of investigators to group allocation was not performed. In validation, the model predicted progression to ophthalmopathy with over 65% sensitivity and less than 75% specificity, a median of 6.5 months before onset.

This clonotype was detected ten times or more. What this receptor recognizes is not known. Qualities for individual bases were not recorded, and no much larger clone is one base off. Taken from the germline V gene (reference sequence), the CDR1 and CDR2 loops are SGHKS and YYEKEE. V is cut by 1 base and J by 1 base, and the space between the germline ends is 8 bases. The CDR3 measures 15 amino acids from cysteine to phenylalanine. CDR3 DNA only is kept here, 45 bases in frame from base 1. The TCR beta CDR3 regions were amplified from RNA transcripts. The first round of RT-PCR for the TCR CDR3 was performed with the HTBI primer set and the Qiagen OneStep RT-PCR kit. A second multiplex PCR round built the libraries, followed by size selection and purification. The libraries were sequenced on an Illumina HiSeq2000 using paired-end 100 bp reads. As for the original processing: SOAPnuke was used to process the raw data, removing reads that contained adapters or uncalled bases, had a mean Phred below 15, or lacked an exact match to the constant primer or identifier. High-quality paired reads were merged with COPE v1.2.5, and unique nucleotide sequences were defined as clonotypes. Clonotypes were aligned to IMGT TRBV, TRBD and TRBJ reference segments using MiTCR v1.1. Only V-J combinations with frequency above 0.0001, covering 99% to 99.2% of repertoires, were analysed. The TCS score was defined as F50 (clonal expansion) divided by E x V (chaos), with BLOSUM62-based TCRdist calculated between CDR3 peptides within each V-J. Welch's t-statistics and random forest reduced approximately 520 V-J features to 10 to 15, which were used in a naive Bayes classifier (R e1071). The public sequencing data were trimmed at Q25 with fastp and processed into clonotypes with MiXCR by TCRdb, which kept only in-frame beta chains. Each entry is one CDR3 protein sequence, shown with its most common DNA and genes. It is TCRdb's table, rather than the study itself, that gives the V and J calls and clone size. The sample table records roughly 500,000 distinct CDR3 sequences; 15% to 20% of these occur just once. About 29% of the sample belongs to the ten largest clones.

Moderately to severely active disease, a Clinical Activity Score of at least 3, a NOSPECS grade of at least 4, and a duration under 3 months were present in ophthalmopathy patients. The study excluded patients with uncontrolled infections, other autoimmune diseases, pregnancy or lactation. Diagnoses relied on clinical symptoms, serum thyroxine and TRAb, thyroid ultrasound and orbital computed tomography. Ficoll-Paque density gradient centrifugation was used to isolate PBMCs from 10 ml of fresh peripheral blood. Trizol reagent was used to extract total RNA, and RNA quality was then checked on an Agilent 2100 Bioanalyzer.

The rearrangement combines TRBV5-5 with TRBJ2-2, with no D gene named confidently. The receptor was isolated from a woman younger than 45 with Graves' ophthalmopathy. Sequenced material: blood. The nucleotide sequence reads TGTGCCAGCAGCTTGTCCGGAGTGAACACCGGGGAGCTGTTTTTT. The encoded protein is CASSLSGVNTGELFF.